This T cell receptor beta chain originates from a study of T cells in Graves' hyperthyroidism and ophthalmopathy. RNA transcripts were the template for amplifying TCR beta CDR3 regions. HTBI primers were the set used in a first-round RT-PCR of the TCR CDR3. One entry per CDR3 protein, called by TCRdb with MiXCR from the multiplex PCR reads. Of hundreds of thousands of distinct CDR3 sequences in the sample, about 20% were seen once. Exclusion of patients followed from uncontrolled infection, other autoimmune disease, pregnancy or lactation. CDR1 is SQVTM, CDR2 ANQGSEA, per germline. V gave up 0 bases and J gave up 7 bases, with 9 bases separating them. The CDR3 totals 13 residues.

Sequencing input: blood. This chain joins TRBV29-1 and TRBJ1-4; D is unresolved. The sequence was obtained from a woman in her 70s with Graves' ophthalmopathy. The CDR3 region has the DNA TGCAGCGTTGAAGATCTTTGGGGTGAAAAACTGTTTTTT. Encoded protein: CSVEDLWGEKLFF.